This T cell receptor beta chain derives from a study of shared clonotypes between healthy human individuals. Study results and caveats: Non-shared clonotypes displayed generation probabilities falling below those of clonotypes present in all four donors. Sample collection involved blood only; tissue repertoires are likely different. In a few donors, around 4.8% of naive CD4 clonotypes appeared in common. What limited the represented genetic and exposure-history diversity was the small number of donors.

CDR1 is SGHNT, CDR2 YYREEE, per germline (reference sequence). The CDR3 is made up of 15 amino acids. V was clipped by 4 bases and J by 5 bases; unmatched bases: 6. On this clone itself: The antigen remains unidentified.

Measured with immunoSEQ multiplex PCR; TCRdb has only the in-frame clones, and not every one. The sample yields millions of clones, more than 80% seen once. Sequenced sample: naive CD4+ T cells sorted from blood. Subset: CD45RA+ positively selected. The chain uses TRBV5-4 and TRBJ1-4, with TRBD1 matching over 9 bases. This sequence originates from a man aged 18 to 35 in good health. The CDR3 is CASSRTGGQNEKLFF. The CDR3 DNA reads as TGTGCCAGCAGCAGAACAGGGGGCCAAAATGAAAAACTGTTTTTT.